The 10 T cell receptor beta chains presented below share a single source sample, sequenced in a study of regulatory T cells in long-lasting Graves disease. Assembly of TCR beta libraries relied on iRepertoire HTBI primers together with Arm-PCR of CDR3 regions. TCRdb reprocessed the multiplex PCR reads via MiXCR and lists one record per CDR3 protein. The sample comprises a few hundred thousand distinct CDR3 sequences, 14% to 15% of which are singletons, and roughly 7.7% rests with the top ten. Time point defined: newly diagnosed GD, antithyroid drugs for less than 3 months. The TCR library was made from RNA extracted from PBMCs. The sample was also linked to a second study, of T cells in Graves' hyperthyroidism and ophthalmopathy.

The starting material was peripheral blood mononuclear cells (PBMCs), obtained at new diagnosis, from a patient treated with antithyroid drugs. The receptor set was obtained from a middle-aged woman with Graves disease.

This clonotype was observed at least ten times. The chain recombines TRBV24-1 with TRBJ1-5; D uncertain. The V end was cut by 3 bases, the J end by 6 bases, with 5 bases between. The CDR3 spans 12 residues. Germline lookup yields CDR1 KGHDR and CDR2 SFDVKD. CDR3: CATSDPGQPQHF. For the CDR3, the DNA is TGTGCCACCAGTGATCCGGGTCAGCCCCAGCATTTT.

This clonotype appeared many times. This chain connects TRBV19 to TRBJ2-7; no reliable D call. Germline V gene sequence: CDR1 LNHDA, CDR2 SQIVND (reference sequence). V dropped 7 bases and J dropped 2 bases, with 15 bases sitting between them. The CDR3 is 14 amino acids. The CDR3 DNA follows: TGTGCCAGTACCTATTCCGACGGAACCTACGAGCAGTACTTC. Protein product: CASTYSDGTYEQYF.

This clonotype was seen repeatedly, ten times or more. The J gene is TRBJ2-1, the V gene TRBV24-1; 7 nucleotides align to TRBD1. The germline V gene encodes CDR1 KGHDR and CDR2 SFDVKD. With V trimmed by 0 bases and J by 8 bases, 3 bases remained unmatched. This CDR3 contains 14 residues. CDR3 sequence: CATSDLNRGDEQFF. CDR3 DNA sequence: TGTGCCACCAGTGATTTGAACAGGGGCGATGAGCAGTTCTTC.

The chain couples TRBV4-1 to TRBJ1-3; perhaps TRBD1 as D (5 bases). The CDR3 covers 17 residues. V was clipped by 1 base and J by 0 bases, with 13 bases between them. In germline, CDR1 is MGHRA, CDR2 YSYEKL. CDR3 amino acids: CASSQGSGDSSGNTIYF. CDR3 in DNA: TGCGCCAGCAGCCAAGGTTCGGGAGACAGCTCTGGAAACACCATATATTTT.

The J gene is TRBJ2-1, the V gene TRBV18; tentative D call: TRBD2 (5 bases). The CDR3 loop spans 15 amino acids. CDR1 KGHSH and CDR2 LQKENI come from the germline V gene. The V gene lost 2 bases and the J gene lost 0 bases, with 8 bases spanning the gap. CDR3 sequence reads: CASSPTRGSYNEQFF. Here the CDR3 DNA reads TGTGCCAGCTCACCAACACGGGGCTCCTACAATGAGCAGTTCTTC.

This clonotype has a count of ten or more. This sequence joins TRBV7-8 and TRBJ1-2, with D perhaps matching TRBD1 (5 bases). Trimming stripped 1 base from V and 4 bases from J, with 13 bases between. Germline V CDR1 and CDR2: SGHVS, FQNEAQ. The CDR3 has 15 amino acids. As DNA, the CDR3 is TGTGCCAGCAGCTTAGGTTTCCAGGGAACCTATGGCTACACCTTC. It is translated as CASSLGFQGTYGYTF.

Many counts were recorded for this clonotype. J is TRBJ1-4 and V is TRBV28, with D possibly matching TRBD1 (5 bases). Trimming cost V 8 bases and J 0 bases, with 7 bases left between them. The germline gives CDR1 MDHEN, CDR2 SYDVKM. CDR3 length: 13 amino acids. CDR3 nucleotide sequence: TGTGCCAGCCGGGGGGCAACTAATGAAAAACTGTTTTTT. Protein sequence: CASRGATNEKLFF.

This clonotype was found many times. The CDR3 here is CASFRVNTEAFF. DNA of the CDR3: TGTGCCAGCTTCAGGGTGAACACTGAAGCTTTCTTT. J is TRBJ1-1 and V is TRBV6-1, with D tentatively TRBD1 (5 bases). The CDR3 sequence is 12 residues long. Germline lookup yields CDR1 MNHNS and CDR2 SASEGT. The V end was cut by 8 bases, the J end by 0 bases, with 7 bases between.

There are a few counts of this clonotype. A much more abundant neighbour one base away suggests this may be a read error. The CDR3 coding sequence is TGTGCCATCAGTGAGGACACAGATACGCAGTATTTT. This sequence encodes CAISEDTDTQYF. The chain recombines TRBV10-3 with TRBJ2-3; no firm D call. V was shortened by 2 bases and J by 2 bases, with 2 bases between the two germline ends. CDR1 is ENHRY and CDR2 is SYGVKD in the germline V gene. The CDR3 sequence is 12 residues long.

The CDR3 loop is CASSPTDRGSDGYTF. In DNA form, the CDR3 reads TGCGCCAGCAGCCCTACAGACAGGGGGAGCGATGGCTACACCTTC. The chain couples TRBV4-1 to TRBJ1-2; 9 bases match TRBD1. The CDR3 is 15 residues long. CDR1 is MGHRA and CDR2 is YSYEKL in the germline V gene. V shed 4 bases, J shed 6 bases, and the junction held 9 bases outside the gene matches.